A selection of T cell receptor beta chains follows, all from one sample in a study of post-analysis software for immune sequencing data. MiXCR, run by TCRdb on the PCR reads, gives a single entry per CDR3 protein. The data hold 600,000 to 750,000 distinct CDR3 sequences, with about 60% observed a single time. Sequencing used blood. The receptors were gathered from a girl aged 2 to 9 with multiple sclerosis. CDR3s leave out the opening cysteine and the closing phenylalanine or tryptophan. Clone size is stated in some rows and not others, as once, few, many or a class when expanded.

clone_size	v_call	j_call	cdr3_aa
-	TRBV12-3/TRBV12-4	TRBJ1-1	ASSSPPFGELKLNTEAF
few	TRBV12-3/TRBV12-4	TRBJ1-2	ASSLEPSYGYT
few	TRBV29-1	TRBJ1-4	SVEEEKLF
-	TRBV12-3/TRBV12-4	TRBJ1-1	ASSLVSGAMNTEAF
-	TRBV7-2	TRBJ2-5	ASSVTSYGETQY
-	TRBV7-9	TRBJ2-7	ASSLGGMYEQY
-	TRBV20-1	TRBJ1-2	SARGTAGSYYGYT
-	TRBV20-1	TRBJ2-1	SATRGNRGDEQF
-	TRBV29-1	TRBJ2-5	NVEGATAIQETQY
few	TRBV5-1	TRBJ2-1	ASSPLSVAGAYNEQF
few	TRBV29-1	TRBJ2-3	SVVRRDRETDTQY
-	TRBV7-6	TRBJ2-2	ASSLMAGPDRERF
-	TRBV6-6	TRBJ1-2	ASNGGQVGYT
-	TRBV27	TRBJ2-1	ASSFSGGRGEQF
-	TRBV29-1	TRBJ1-2	SVGGTGTDSYGYT
few	TRBV10-2	TRBJ2-5	ASKGPGETQY
-	TRBV12-3/TRBV12-4	TRBJ2-1	ASSFGAGGEQF
-	TRBV7-9	TRBJ2-3	ASSRGGQVTDTQY
-	TRBV7-2	TRBJ2-3	ATRGLTDTQY
-	TRBV4-2	TRBJ2-1	ASSQGASGSSYNEQF
-	TRBV6-6	TRBJ2-1	ASSPLVGTAYNEQF
-	TRBV7-9	TRBJ1-2	ASSGARQGFYGYT
-	TRBV27	TRBJ2-7	ASSLTPGQLSYEQY
-	TRBV4-1	TRBJ1-2	ASSQDRVQGHYGYT
few	TRBV15	TRBJ1-1	ATSWSGNTEAF
few	TRBV24-1	TRBJ1-6	ATSDSDRGSPLH
-	TRBV20-1	TRBJ1-2	SAMMAGGYGYT
-	TRBV4-2	TRBJ2-3	ASSQDRRLATTDTQY
-	TRBV7-9	TRBJ2-4	ASSFPGGGALNIQY
-	TRBV5-1	TRBJ2-7	ASSLAGIPYYEQY
few	TRBV29-1	TRBJ2-3	SVEDDVNWQTQY
-	TRBV3-1	TRBJ1-5	ASSQGVGGEGNQPQH
few	TRBV10-3	TRBJ2-1	AISKQGYYNEQF
-	TRBV29-1	TRBJ2-2	SVATGDTGELF
-	TRBV12-3/TRBV12-4	TRBJ1-1	ASTKGQGIDTEAF
-	TRBV20-1	TRBJ2-1	SAREGGEDNEQF
-	TRBV5-1	TRBJ2-1	ASSLSGSPLRDEQF
-	TRBV10-3	TRBJ2-5	AISEEGSETQY
-	TRBV10-3	TRBJ1-2	AIRPGQSYGYT
-	TRBV7-9	TRBJ1-2	ASSLGAGADYGYT
-	TRBV7-9	-	ASSLGFGEQY
few	TRBV5-1	TRBJ2-7	ASSFVSARSYEQY
-	TRBV5-1	TRBJ2-1	ASSSPPGPDHNEQF
-	TRBV6-2/TRBV6-3	TRBJ2-1	ASSYGGGSPLEQF
few	TRBV6-5	TRBJ2-2	ASSDRFNTGELF
-	TRBV7-6	TRBJ2-7	ASSHGSSSYEQY